This T cell receptor beta chain was recorded in a study of T cell responses to AZD1222 COVID-19 vaccine. General study points: Females outnumbered males among donors, who were mostly white British; clonal diversity was possibly underestimated. As reported, nearly half of all spike-specific TCRs target variant regions that are unmutated. Only six individuals given AZD1222 were seropositive at baseline.

The sample holds one count of this clone. Its cognate antigen is unknown. Trimming left V 1 base short and J 4 bases short, with 8 bases between. Germline values: CDR1 SGHRS, CDR2 YFSETQ. CDR3 length: 13 residues. Libraries were prepared by immunoSEQ multiplex PCR; TCRdb keeps only in-frame clonotypes and omits some of them. The sample carries tens of thousands of clones, around 90% recorded once. The starting material was peripheral blood, obtained on day 0 of MenACWY control vaccination. The receptor was isolated from an adult in good health. The chain employs TRBV5-1 and TRBJ1-1; no clear D gene. DNA of the CDR3: TGCGCCAGCAGCTTGTCGGGAGGCACTGAAGCTTTCTTT. It specifies CASSLSGGTEAFF. The full variable domain, completed using reference TRBV5-1 and TRBJ1-1, is KAGVTQTPRYLIKTRGQQVTLSCSPISGHRSVSWYQQTPGQGLQFLFEYFSETQRNKGNFPGRFSGRQFSNSRSEMNVSTLELGDSALYLCASSLSGGTEAFFGQGTRLTVV.